The clone carrying this TCR beta chain was counted a few times. Trimming cost V 5 bases and J 6 bases, with 26 bases left between them. The CDR3 spans 18 residues. Germline V gives CDR1 LNHNV, CDR2 YYDKDF (reference sequence). MiXCR, applied by TCRdb to the 5' RACE reads, yields one record per CDR3 protein. Found here are roughly 610,000 distinct CDR3 sequences, 15% to 20% of them singletons; the top ten hold about 7.4%. The data derive from a study of T-cell memory formation after mild COVID-19. The J gene is TRBJ2-1, the V gene TRBV15; D perhaps matches TRBD1 (6 bases). This clonotype was sampled from an adult woman who had mild COVID-19 (a few samples of this study predate the infection). Cell type and time point are not known. Sequencing was performed on PBMCs or a T cell subset sorted from them (not recorded which). The CDR3 region is CATSPGPSGGGLGNEQFF. For the CDR3, the DNA is TGTGCCACCAGCCCCGGGCCCTCTGGGGGCGGTTTGGGCAATGAGCAGTTCTTC.